The 16 T cell receptor beta chains below were found in one sample sequenced in a study of blood T cell repertoires in COVID-19. Assay used: immunoSEQ multiplex PCR; TCRdb lists only in-frame clones, some missing. Of about 43,000 clones in the sample, around 80% are singletons; the top ten hold more than 20%. Sequencing was performed on peripheral blood. Receptors were obtained from a woman aged 55-70 years with acute or convalescent COVID-19.

The rearrangement uses TRBV27 and TRBJ2-3, with D perhaps TRBD2 (5 bases). The CDR3 length is 14 residues. Germline CDR1 is MNHEY and CDR2 is SMNVEV (reference sequence). Trimming took 5 bases from V and 5 from J, leaving 14 bases between them. The CDR3 DNA is TGTGCCAGCAGTACCGGGAATTCCGGAGATACGCAGTATTTT. It is translated as CASSTGNSGDTQYF.

The V gene is TRBV7-2, the J gene TRBJ1-6; 8 nucleotides agree with TRBD1. The CDR3 runs 16 residues. Per germline, CDR1 SGHTA and CDR2 FQGNSA. Losses at the gene ends were 5 bases for V and 7 bases for J; bases not matched to a gene: 10. CDR3 sequence: CASSLTLTGANSPLHF. The CDR3 DNA reads as TGTGCCAGCAGCCTAACTTTGACAGGGGCAAATTCACCCCTCCACTTT.

This clone was counted between two and nine times. The chain recombines TRBV12-3 or TRBV12-4 with TRBJ2-2; D remains unclear. V was shortened by 7 bases and J by 5 bases, with 5 bases between the two germline ends. CDR3 length: 11 amino acids. For the CDR3, the DNA is TGTGCCAGCACTCAGACCGGGGAGCTGTTTTTT. Amino acid sequence: CASTQTGELFF.

This clone was picked up a small number of times. The chain has TRBV7-2 and TRBJ1-5, with D possibly TRBD1 on 6 matching bases. V was pared by 5 bases and J by 6 bases, with 11 bases between. The length of the CDR3 is 13 residues. The V gene's germline CDR1 is SGHTA and CDR2 FQGNSA. The CDR3 sequence is CASSLQGRQPQHF. The CDR3 DNA is TGTGCCAGCAGCCTACAGGGACGTCAGCCCCAGCATTTT.

The chain carries TRBV19 and TRBJ1-1; D is unresolved. Between the trimmed V and J ends, which lost 3 bases and 4 bases, there was a span of 12 bases. This CDR3 region has 14 residues. Germline CDR1 is LNHDA and CDR2 is SQIVND (reference sequence). CDR3 sequence (DNA): TGTGCCAGTAGTATGGGCTCCGGTGGCACTGAAGCTTTCTTT. This gives the protein CASSMGSGGTEAFF.

J is TRBJ1-1 and V is TRBV10-3; D perhaps matches TRBD1 (5 bases). This CDR3 spans 11 amino acids. V was pared by 9 bases and J by 7 bases, with 12 bases between. Germline lookup yields CDR1 ENHRY and CDR2 SYGVKD. The CDR3 DNA reads TGTGCCATTCAGGGTGAGGATGAAGCTTTCTTT. Encoded protein: CAIQGEDEAFF.

This chain links TRBV2 with TRBJ1-4, with 8 bases matching TRBD1. The CDR3 loop spans 13 amino acids. V was clipped by 9 bases and J by 3 bases; unmatched bases: 3. CDR1 and CDR2 (germline): SNHLY, FYNNEI. In DNA form, the CDR3 reads TGTGCCAGGAGGGACAGGTCTAATGAAAAACTGTTTTTT. The encoded protein is CARRDRSNEKLFF.

The chain carries TRBV27 and TRBJ1-2; tentatively, D is TRBD1 (6 bases). Trimming shortened V by 6 bases and J by 7 bases, and 18 bases separated the two germline ends. The CDR3 runs to 14 residues. Germline values: CDR1 MNHEY, CDR2 SMNVEV (reference sequence). This chain's CDR3 is CASRNSGASSGYTF. The CDR3 bases are TGTGCCAGCAGGAACTCAGGGGCCTCTAGTGGCTACACCTTC.

This clone was observed a handful of times. The chain links TRBV20-1 to TRBJ2-7; the D is unclear. The CDR3 length is 11 residues. Germline CDR1 DFQATT, CDR2 SNEGSKA (reference sequence). Between the trimmed V and J ends, which lost 5 bases and 1 base, there was a span of 6 bases. CDR3 DNA: TGCAGTGCTCTCGAGTCCTACGAGCAGTACTTC. The encoded protein is CSALESYEQYF.

The chain has TRBV5-5 and TRBJ1-2; possibly TRBD1 for D (5 bases). Germline loops: CDR1 SGHKS, CDR2 YYEKEE (reference sequence). Trimming cost V 1 base and J 3 bases, with 13 bases left between them. The CDR3 extends over 15 amino acids. The CDR3 nucleotides read TGTGCCAGCAGCTTGTTTCCGGGGGACGACTATGGCTACACCTTC. Its translation: CASSLFPGDDYGYTF. Based on the CDR3 plus reference TRBV5-5 and TRBJ1-2, the full variable domain is DAGVTQSPTHLIKTRGQQVTLRCSPISGHKSVSWYQQVLGQGPQFIFQYYEKEERGRGNFPDRFSARQFPNYSSELNVNALLLGDSALYLCASSLFPGDDYGYTFGSGTRLTVV.

The chain joins TRBV7-2 to TRBJ1-3; D is unclear. The CDR3 is 16 residues long. Looked up from germline, CDR1 is SGHTA and CDR2 is FQGNSA. The ends were cut back, 3 bases at V and 3 bases at J, with 15 bases in the middle. This CDR3 reads CASSLDAGRGGNTIYF. CDR3 nucleotide sequence: TGTGCCAGCAGCTTGGACGCGGGGAGAGGTGGAAACACCATATATTTT.

The chain uses TRBV18 and TRBJ2-7, with D tentatively TRBD1 (5 bases). The CDR3 consists of 15 residues. CDR1 is KGHSH and CDR2 is LQKENI in the germline V gene. V was clipped by 4 bases and J by 0 bases, with 13 bases between them. The CDR3 region is CASSLRQLSSYEQYF. The CDR3 nucleotides read TGTGCCAGCTCACTAAGACAGCTAAGCTCCTACGAGCAGTACTTC.

The chain joins TRBV7-3 to TRBJ2-2; possibly TRBD2 for D (6 bases). The V end was cut by 0 bases, the J end by 5 bases, with 25 bases between. The length of the CDR3 is 20 residues. Germline values: CDR1 SGHTA, CDR2 FQGTGA. CDR3 in amino acids: CASSLTGVRLAGGATGELFF. The CDR3 DNA reads as TGTGCCAGCAGCTTAACGGGGGTCCGGTTGGCGGGCGGGGCAACCGGGGAGCTGTTTTTT.

The V call is TRBV6-5, the J call TRBJ2-5; possibly TRBD1 for D (5 bases). V lost 6 bases, J lost 5 bases, and 16 bases lay in between. In germline, CDR1 is MNHEY, CDR2 SVGAGI. The CDR3 extends over 14 amino acids. CDR3 in DNA: TGTGCCAGCAGCCCGGACACTCTGGGGGAGACCCAGTACTTC. Translated: CASSPDTLGETQYF.

The chain employs TRBV6-6 and TRBJ1-5, with D possibly being TRBD1 (6 bases). The CDR3 totals 15 residues. The ends were cut back, 4 bases at V and 5 bases at J, with 15 bases in the middle. Looked up from germline, CDR1 is MNHNY and CDR2 is SVGAGI (reference sequence). The CDR3 protein is CASSSFERTDQPQHF. The CDR3 coding sequence is TGTGCCAGCAGTTCCTTCGAGCGGACAGATCAGCCCCAGCATTTT.

The table lists this clone with a count of one. V is TRBV5-1 and J is TRBJ1-2; D uncertain. V lost 4 bases and J 8 bases, leaving 15 bases between the germline ends. The V gene's germline CDR1 is SGHRS and CDR2 YFSETQ. This CDR3 has 13 amino acids. The CDR3 coding sequence is TGCGCCAGCAGCCCCTGGGGAGCGTACGGCTACACCTTC. It codes for CASSPWGAYGYTF. Together with reference TRBV5-1 and TRBJ1-2, the CDR3 gives the full variable domain: KAGVTQTPRYLIKTRGQQVTLSCSPISGHRSVSWYQQTPGQGLQFLFEYFSETQRNKGNFPGRFSGRQFSNSRSEMNVSTLELGDSALYLCASSPWGAYGYTFGSGTRLTVV.